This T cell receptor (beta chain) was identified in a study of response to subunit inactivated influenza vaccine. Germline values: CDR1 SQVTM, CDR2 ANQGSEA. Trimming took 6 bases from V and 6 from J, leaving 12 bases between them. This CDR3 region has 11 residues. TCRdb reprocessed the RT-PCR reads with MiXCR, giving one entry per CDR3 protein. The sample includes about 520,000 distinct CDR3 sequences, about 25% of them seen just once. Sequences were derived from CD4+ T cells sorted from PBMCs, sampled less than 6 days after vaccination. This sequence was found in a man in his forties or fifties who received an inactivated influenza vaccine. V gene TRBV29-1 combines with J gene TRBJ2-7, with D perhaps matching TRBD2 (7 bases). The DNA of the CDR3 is TGCAGCGTCAACGCGGGGGCCGAGCAGTACTTC. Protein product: CSVNAGAEQYF.